What follows is one T cell receptor beta chain and its context. The antigen is not known. 60 Vbeta and 13 Jbeta primers were used in PCR. The assay was immunoSEQ multiplex PCR, and TCRdb's table has in-frame clones only and misses some. The profile shows over 150,000 clones, roughly 79% of them singletons. The data are from a study of cytomegalovirus exposure and HLA in healthy donors. Study-level information: Roughly 80 million unique TCRs from HLA-typed donors were held in an early data release.

Findings and limits, study-wide: Whilst most TCR sequences proved rare, a subset of public TCRs occurred across many donors. In vitro confirmation showed a few CMV-associated chains to be CMV antigen specific. Diagnosis of cytomegalovirus status made by the classifier reportedly showed high specificity and sensitivity.

Germline CDR1 SNHLY, CDR2 FYNNEI. The CDR3 length is 14 residues. V was pared by 7 bases and J by 6 bases, with 15 bases between. This clonotype was sampled from a male donor in good health and CMV-seropositive. Sequencing used PBMCs. The chain uses TRBV2 and TRBJ2-2, with D perhaps TRBD2 (5 bases). The CDR3 DNA is TGTGCCAGCAAAGATGGACTGGCCCCCGGGGAGCTGTTTTTT. Translating it yields CASKDGLAPGELFF.